A single T cell receptor beta chain is shown here with its context. Its target is not known. Next came a second PCR, run for about 7 to 12 cycles, which used a sample-barcoded 5' primer along with a J-beta primer mix. A minimum of 2.5 million CDR3-containing paired-end reads was obtained for each sample. One entry per CDR3 protein, called by TCRdb with MiXCR from the 5' RACE reads. The data contain under 1,100,000 distinct CDR3 sequences, about 25% of them singletons. V was clipped by 5 bases and J by 5 bases, with 9 bases between them. Germline lookup yields CDR1 SEHNR and CDR2 FQNEAQ (reference sequence). The CDR3 consists of 12 residues. These data are taken from a study of blood T cells in healthy people across ages. Points from the study as a whole: Unsorted PBMC material precluded a definitive naive versus antigen-experienced comparison.

The sample was also linked to a second study, of T cells of mothers and their children. From that second work: Thymic selection molds TCR recombination output in a comparable way in related and unrelated pairs. Slightly higher overlap, not significant, was seen in related mother-child pairs than in unrelated pairs.

The source material was blood. This sequence was found in a girl aged 2-10 years in good health. The chain links TRBV7-9 to TRBJ2-5; D uncertain. This chain's CDR3 is CASSAKEETQYF. The CDR3, as DNA: TGTGCCAGCAGCGCAAAGGAGGAGACCCAGTACTTC.